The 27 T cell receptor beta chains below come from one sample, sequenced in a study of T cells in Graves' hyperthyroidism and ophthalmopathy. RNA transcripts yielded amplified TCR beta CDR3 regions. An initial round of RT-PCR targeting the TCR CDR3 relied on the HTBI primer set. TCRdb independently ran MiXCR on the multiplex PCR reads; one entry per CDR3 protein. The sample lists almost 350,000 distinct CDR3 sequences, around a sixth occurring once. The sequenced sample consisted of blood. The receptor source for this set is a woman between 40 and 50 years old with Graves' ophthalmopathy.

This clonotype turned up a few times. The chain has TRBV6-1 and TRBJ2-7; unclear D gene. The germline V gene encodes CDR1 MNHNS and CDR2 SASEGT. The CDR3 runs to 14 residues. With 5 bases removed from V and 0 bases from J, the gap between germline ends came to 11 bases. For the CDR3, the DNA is TGTGCCAGCAGTCGCTTGAGCGACTCCTACGAGCAGTACTTC. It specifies CASSRLSDSYEQYF.

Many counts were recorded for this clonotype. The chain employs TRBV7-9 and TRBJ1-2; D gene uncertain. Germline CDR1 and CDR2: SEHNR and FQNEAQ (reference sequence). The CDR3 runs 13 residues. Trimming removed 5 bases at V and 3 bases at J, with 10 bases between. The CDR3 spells CASSEASHYGYTF. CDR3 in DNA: TGTGCCAGCAGCGAGGCTTCTCACTATGGCTACACCTTC.

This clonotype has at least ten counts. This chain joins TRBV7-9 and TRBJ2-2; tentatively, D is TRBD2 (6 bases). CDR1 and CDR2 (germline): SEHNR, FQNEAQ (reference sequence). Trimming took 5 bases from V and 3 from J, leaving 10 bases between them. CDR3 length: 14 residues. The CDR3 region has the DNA TGTGCCAGCAGCCGCCCTAGCGACACCGGGGAGCTGTTTTTT. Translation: CASSRPSDTGELFF.

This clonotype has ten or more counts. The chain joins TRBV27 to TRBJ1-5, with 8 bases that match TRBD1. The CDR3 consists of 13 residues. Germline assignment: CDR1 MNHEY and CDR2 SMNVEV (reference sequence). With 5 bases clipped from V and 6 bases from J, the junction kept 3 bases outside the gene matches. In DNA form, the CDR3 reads TGTGCCAGCAGTACAGGGGGAGTTCAGCCCCAGCATTTT. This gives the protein CASSTGGVQPQHF.

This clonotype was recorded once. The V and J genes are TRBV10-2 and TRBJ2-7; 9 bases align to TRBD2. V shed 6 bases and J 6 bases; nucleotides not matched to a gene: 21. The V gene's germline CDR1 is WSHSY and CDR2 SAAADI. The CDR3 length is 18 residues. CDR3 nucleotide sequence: TGCGCCAGCAGCGAGGCTAGGGGATTCTCTAGCGGGATTGGCGAGCAGTACTTC. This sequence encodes CASSEARGFSSGIGEQYF.

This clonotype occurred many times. The CDR3 protein is CATAFDVSNQPQHF. CDR3 sequence (DNA): TGTGCCACGGCCTTTGACGTCAGCAATCAGCCCCAGCATTTT. The rearrangement uses TRBV2 and TRBJ1-5, with unresolved D. V dropped 10 bases and J dropped 1 base, with 14 bases sitting between them. The CDR3 loop spans 14 amino acids. CDR1 and CDR2 from the germline V gene are SNHLY and FYNNEI.

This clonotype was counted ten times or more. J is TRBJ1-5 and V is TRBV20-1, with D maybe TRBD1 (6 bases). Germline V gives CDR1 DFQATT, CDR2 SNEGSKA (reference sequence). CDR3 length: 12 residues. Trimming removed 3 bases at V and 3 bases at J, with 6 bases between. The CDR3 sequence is CSARGANQPQHF. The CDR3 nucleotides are TGCAGTGCTAGGGGGGCCAATCAGCCCCAGCATTTT.

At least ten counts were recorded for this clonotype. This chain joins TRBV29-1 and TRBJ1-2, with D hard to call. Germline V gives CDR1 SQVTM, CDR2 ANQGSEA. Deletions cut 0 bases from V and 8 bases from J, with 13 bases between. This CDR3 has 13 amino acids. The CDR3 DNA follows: TGCAGCGTTGAAGAGAACACGGGGAGCGGCTACACCTTC. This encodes CSVEENTGSGYTF.

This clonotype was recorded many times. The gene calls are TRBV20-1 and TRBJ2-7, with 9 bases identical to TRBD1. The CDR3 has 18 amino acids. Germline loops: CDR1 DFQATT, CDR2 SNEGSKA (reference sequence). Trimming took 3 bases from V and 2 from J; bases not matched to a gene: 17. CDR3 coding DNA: TGCAGTGCTAGTGATGGGACAGGGTGGACTAGGATGGCCTACGAGCAGTACTTC. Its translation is CSASDGTGWTRMAYEQYF.

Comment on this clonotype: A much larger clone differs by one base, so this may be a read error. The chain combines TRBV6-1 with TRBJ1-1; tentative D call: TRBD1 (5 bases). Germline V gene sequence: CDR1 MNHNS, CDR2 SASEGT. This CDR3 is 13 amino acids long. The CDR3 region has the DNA TGTGCCAGCAGCCGCGCCTCGGGGGGAGGAGCTATCTTT. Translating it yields CASSRASGGGAIF.

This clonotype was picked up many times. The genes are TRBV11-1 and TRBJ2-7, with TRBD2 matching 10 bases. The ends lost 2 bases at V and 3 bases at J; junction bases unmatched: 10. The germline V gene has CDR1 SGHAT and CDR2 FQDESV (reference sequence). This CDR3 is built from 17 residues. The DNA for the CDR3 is TGTGCCAGCAGCTTAATCGGACTAGCGGCCCTCTACTACGAGCAGTACTTC. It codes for CASSLIGLAALYYEQYF.

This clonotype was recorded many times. The CDR3 DNA follows: TGTGCCAGCAGTTTATCTCTCCGTACTGAAGCTTTCTTT. Translation: CASSLSLRTEAFF. This chain links TRBV27 with TRBJ1-1; D remains unclear. Trimming left V 0 bases short and J 5 bases short, with 7 bases between. CDR1 is MNHEY, CDR2 SMNVEV, per germline (reference sequence). The CDR3 contains 13 residues.

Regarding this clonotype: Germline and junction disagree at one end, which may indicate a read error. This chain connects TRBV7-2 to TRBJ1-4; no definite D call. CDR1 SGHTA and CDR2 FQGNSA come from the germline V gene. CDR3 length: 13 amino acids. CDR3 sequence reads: CASSPSSNEKLFF. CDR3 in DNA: TGTGCCAGCAGCCCCAGCAGTAATGAAAAGCTGTTTTTT. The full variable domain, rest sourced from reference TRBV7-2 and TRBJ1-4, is GAGVSQSPSNKVTEKGKDVELRCDPISGHTALYWYRQSLGQGLEFLIYFQGNSAPDKSGLPSDRFSAERTGGSVSTLTIQRTQQEDSAVYLCASSPSSNEKLFFGSGTQLSVL.

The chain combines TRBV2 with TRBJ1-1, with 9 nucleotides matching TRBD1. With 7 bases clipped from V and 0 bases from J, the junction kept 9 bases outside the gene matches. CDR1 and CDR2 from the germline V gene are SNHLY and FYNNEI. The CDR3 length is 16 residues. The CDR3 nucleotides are TGTGCCAGCATGGTTGACAGGGGGGGAATGAACACTGAAGCTTTCTTT. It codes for CASMVDRGGMNTEAFF.

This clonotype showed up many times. CDR3 DNA sequence: TGTGCCAGCAGTGAATCGGAGACCTATGGCTACACCTTC. This sequence encodes CASSESETYGYTF. The rearrangement uses TRBV6-1 and TRBJ1-2, with D unclear. This CDR3 contains 13 residues. The ends were cut back, 2 bases at V and 4 bases at J, with 8 bases in the middle. The germline CDR1 and CDR2 sequences are MNHNS and SASEGT.

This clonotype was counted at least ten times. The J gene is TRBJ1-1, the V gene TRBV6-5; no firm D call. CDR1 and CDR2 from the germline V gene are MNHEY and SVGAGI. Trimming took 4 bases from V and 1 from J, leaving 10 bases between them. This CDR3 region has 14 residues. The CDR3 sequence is CASSSPAGNTEAFF. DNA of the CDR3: TGTGCCAGCAGTTCCCCTGCAGGGAACACTGAAGCTTTCTTT.

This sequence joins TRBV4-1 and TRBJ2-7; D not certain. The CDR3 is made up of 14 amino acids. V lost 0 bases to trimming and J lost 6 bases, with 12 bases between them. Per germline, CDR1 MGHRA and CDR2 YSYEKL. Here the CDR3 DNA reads TGCGCCAGCAGCCAAGATCCCCGTGTTCCCGAGCAGTACTTC. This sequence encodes CASSQDPRVPEQYF.

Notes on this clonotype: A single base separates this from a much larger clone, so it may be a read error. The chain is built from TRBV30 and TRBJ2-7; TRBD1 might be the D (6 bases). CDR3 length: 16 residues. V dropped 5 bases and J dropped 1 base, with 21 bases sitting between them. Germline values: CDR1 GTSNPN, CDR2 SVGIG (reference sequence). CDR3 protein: CAWSSFRDKASYEQYF. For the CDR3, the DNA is TGTGCCTGGTCATCATTCCGGGACAAGGCTTCCTACGAGCAGTACTTC.

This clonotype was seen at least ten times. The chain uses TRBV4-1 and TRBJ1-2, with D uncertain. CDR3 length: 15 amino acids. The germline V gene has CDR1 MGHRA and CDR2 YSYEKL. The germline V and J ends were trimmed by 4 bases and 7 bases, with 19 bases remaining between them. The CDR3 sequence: CASSRNFPGHLGYTF. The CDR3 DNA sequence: TGCGCCAGCAGCCGGAACTTCCCGGGCCACCTTGGCTACACCTTC.

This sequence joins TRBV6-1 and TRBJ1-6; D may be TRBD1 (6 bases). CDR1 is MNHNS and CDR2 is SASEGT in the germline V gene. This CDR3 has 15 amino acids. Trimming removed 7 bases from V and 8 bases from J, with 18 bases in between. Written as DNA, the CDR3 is TGTGCCAGCAAAGTAAACAGGGCCAGAGATTCACCCCTCCACTTT. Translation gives CASKVNRARDSPLHF.

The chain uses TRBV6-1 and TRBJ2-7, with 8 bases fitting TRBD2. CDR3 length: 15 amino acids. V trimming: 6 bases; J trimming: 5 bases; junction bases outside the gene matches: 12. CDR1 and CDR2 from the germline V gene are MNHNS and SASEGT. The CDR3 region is CASRAEAGDSDEQYF. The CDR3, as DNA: TGTGCCAGCAGAGCCGAAGCGGGAGATTCGGACGAGCAGTACTTC.

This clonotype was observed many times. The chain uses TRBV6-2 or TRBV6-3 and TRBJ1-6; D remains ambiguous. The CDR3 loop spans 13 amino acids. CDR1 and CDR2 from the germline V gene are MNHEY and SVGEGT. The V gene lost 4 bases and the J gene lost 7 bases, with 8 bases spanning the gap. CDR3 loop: CASSLARNSPLHF. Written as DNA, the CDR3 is TGTGCCAGCAGTTTGGCGAGAAATTCACCCCTCCACTTT.

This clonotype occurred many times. The CDR3: CASSHLERDPVETQYF. CDR3 DNA: TGTGCCAGCTCTCATTTAGAGCGGGACCCCGTAGAGACCCAGTACTTC. The chain links TRBV18 to TRBJ2-5; TRBD2 aligns across 7 bases. The ends lost 6 bases at V and 4 bases at J; junction bases unmatched: 14. The germline V gene has CDR1 KGHSH and CDR2 LQKENI. This CDR3 is 16 amino acids long.

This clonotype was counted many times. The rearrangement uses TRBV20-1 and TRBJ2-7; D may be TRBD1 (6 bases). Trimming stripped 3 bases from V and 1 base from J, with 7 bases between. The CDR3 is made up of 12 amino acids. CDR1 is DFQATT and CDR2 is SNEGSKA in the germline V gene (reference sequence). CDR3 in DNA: TGCAGTGCTAGGCAGGGGTCCTACGAGCAGTACTTC. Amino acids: CSARQGSYEQYF.

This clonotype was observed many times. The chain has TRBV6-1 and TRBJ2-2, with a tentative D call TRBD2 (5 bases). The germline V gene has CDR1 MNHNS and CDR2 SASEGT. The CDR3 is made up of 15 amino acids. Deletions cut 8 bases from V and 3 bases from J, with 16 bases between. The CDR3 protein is CASEVAGGHTGELFF. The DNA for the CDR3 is TGTGCCAGCGAGGTCGCGGGCGGCCACACCGGGGAGCTGTTTTTT.

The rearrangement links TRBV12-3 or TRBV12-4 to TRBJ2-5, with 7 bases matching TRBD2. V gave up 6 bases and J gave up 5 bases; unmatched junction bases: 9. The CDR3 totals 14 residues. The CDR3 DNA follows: TGTGCCAGCAGCCAAGCGGGAAAGGGTGAGACCCAGTACTTC. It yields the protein CASSQAGKGETQYF.

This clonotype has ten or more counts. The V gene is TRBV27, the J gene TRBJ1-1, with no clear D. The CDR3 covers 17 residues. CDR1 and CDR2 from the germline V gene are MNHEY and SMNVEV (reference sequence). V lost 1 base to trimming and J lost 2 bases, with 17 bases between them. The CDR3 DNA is TGTGCCAGCAGTTTATTTGGTCGGGGTCGGGCTAACACTGAAGCTTTCTTT. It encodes CASSLFGRGRANTEAFF.